This is a list of T cell receptor beta chains from one sample in a study of vaccination effects on CD4 cells after COVID-19. Their antigen targets remain unknown. Profiled with immunoSEQ multiplex PCR; TCRdb holds only in-frame clones, not every one. The sample contains approximately 16,000 clones, about 74% of which appear only once. The sample consisted of CD4+ T cells from PBMCs cultured with HCoV-NL63 spike peptides, taken after COVID-19 vaccination. The receptors here all came from a human donor who received a COVID-19 vaccine. Both conserved end residues are part of each CDR3. A D gene is named only where the DNA matches it firmly. Size values are once, few and many counts, or a class for expanded clones, and some rows have none.

j_call d_call v_call clone_size cdr3_nt cdr3_aa
TRBJ2-3 TRBD2 TRBV7-9 - TGTGCCAGCAGCTTAGTGGGTGGCGGGGGAGCAGATACGCAGTATTTT CASSLVGGGGADTQYF
TRBJ1-1 - TRBV29-1 few TGCAGCGTTACCAACAACCTGATGAACACTGAAGCTTTCTTT CSVTNNLMNTEAFF
TRBJ2-7 - TRBV18 - TGTGCCAGCTCACCAGTTTCCCGGGACGGATCCTACGAGCAGTACTTC CASSPVSRDGSYEQYF
TRBJ2-3 - TRBV18 - TGTGCCAGCCAGGAAGGCGGAACAGATACGCAGTATTTT CASQEGGTDTQYF
TRBJ1-6 - TRBV12-3/TRBV12-4 - TGTGCCAGCAGTTTTTCGGGTAATTCACCCCTCCACTTT CASSFSGNSPLHF
TRBJ2-3 TRBD2 TRBV9 - TGTGCCAGCAGCGTGAGGACTAGCGGGGGGGATAGCACAGATACGCAGTATTTT CASSVRTSGGDSTDTQYF
TRBJ2-7 - TRBV29-1 few TGCAGCGTGCTACTAGGGGAGCAGTACTTC CSVLLGEQYF
TRBJ2-1 - TRBV6-5 - TGTGCCAGCAGGGTAGCCGGAGAGCAGTTCTTC CASRVAGEQFF
TRBJ2-7 - TRBV18 - TGTGCCAGCTCACCGCTCAGGGTGGGCGAGCAGTACTTC CASSPLRVGEQYF
TRBJ1-1 - TRBV7-8 - TGTGCCAGCAGATCCCACGGGCGGATGAACACTGAAGCTTTCTTT CASRSHGRMNTEAFF
TRBJ1-1 - TRBV25-1 - TGTGCCAGCGTTGTAAACGAAGCTTTCTTT CASVVNEAFF
TRBJ2-7 TRBD1 TRBV28 - TGTGCCAGCAGTTTTTCTTATCCCATCTTGGGGACAGGGGATTACGAGCAGTACTTC CASSFSYPILGTGDYEQYF
TRBJ1-5 - TRBV21-1 - TGTGCCAGCATCTGCGACAGGGAAAAAGATCAGCCCCAGCATTTT CASICDREKDQPQHF
TRBJ2-3 TRBD2 TRBV28 - TGTGCCAGCAGTTTATCCTCCGGGAGGGCCCACGCAGATACGCAGTATTTT CASSLSSGRAHADTQYF
TRBJ1-2 TRBD1 TRBV7-8 - TGTGCCAGCAGCTTAACAAGACAGGGTGATGGCTACACCTTC CASSLTRQGDGYTF
TRBJ1-3 - TRBV11-3 - TGTGCCAGCAGCCGGGACAACTCTGGAAACACCATATATTTT CASSRDNSGNTIYF
TRBJ2-1 TRBD1 TRBV6-5 - TGTGCCAGCAGGGGACAGAGCTCCTACAATGAGCAGTTCTTC CASRGQSSYNEQFF
TRBJ1-2 - TRBV7-9 once TGTGCCAGCAGCTTTTCTCAATATGGCTACACCTTC CASSFSQYGYTF
TRBJ1-5 - TRBV10-3 - TGTGCCATCAGAGGGACTGACAATCAGCCCCAGCATTTT CAIRGTDNQPQHF
TRBJ2-3 TRBD2 TRBV19 - TGTGCCAGTAGTATTACGGCTAGCGGGAGAACAGATACGCAGTATTTT CASSITASGRTDTQYF
TRBJ1-1 - TRBV5-8 few TGTGCCAGCAGTTCGGACCGGGACGGCGAACTTCCGCTGAACACTGAAGCTTTCTTT CASSSDRDGELPLNTEAFF
TRBJ2-2 TRBD2 TRBV30 - TGTGCCTGGAGTGTGGCTAGCGGAGACACCGGGGAGCTGTTTTTT CAWSVASGDTGELFF
TRBJ2-7 TRBD2 TRBV29-1 - TGCAGCGGCAGACTGGGACTAGCGGGCGAGCAGTACTTC CSGRLGLAGEQYF
TRBJ1-1 TRBD1 TRBV10-3 - TGTGCCCTCCAGAGACAGGGGGCCAAAGAAGCTTTCTTT CALQRQGAKEAFF
TRBJ1-1 - TRBV2 - TGTGCCAGCATCCTCGGAAGGGGCGGGACTGAAGCTTTCTTT CASILGRGGTEAFF
TRBJ1-6 - TRBV2 once TGTGCCAGCAGTCTGACCGGGACGGGTAATTCACCCCTCCACTTT CASSLTGTGNSPLHF
TRBJ2-2 - TRBV11-3 - TGTGCCAGCAGCTTGCTGGGGACGGGGGGGGAGCTGTTTTTT CASSLLGTGGELFF
TRBJ2-1 - TRBV18 - TGTGCCAGCTCATCGGGACCGTCTAAGAATGAGCAGTTCTTC CASSSGPSKNEQFF
TRBJ1-1 - TRBV5-4 - TGTGCCAGCAGCTTGAGTATCCGGACTTACAAGGGGAACACTGAAGCTTTCTTT CASSLSIRTYKGNTEAFF
TRBJ1-1 TRBD1 TRBV27 few TGTGCCAGCAGTTCGACAGGGTCTGACACTGAAGCTTTCTTT CASSSTGSDTEAFF
TRBJ2-3 - TRBV6-5 - TGTGCCAGCAGGGGCCAGGGAGATACGCAGTATTTT CASRGQGDTQYF
TRBJ1-1 - TRBV3-1/TRBV3-2 - TGTGCCAGCAGCCAAGGGGGGAACACTGAAGCTTTCTTT CASSQGGNTEAFF
TRBJ2-6 TRBD1 TRBV29-1 - TGCAGCGTAGGACAGGGGATCCGCAACGTCCTGACTTTC CSVGQGIRNVLTF
TRBJ1-5 - TRBV10-1 few TGCGCCAGCAGTTCCGCGGACCCTCGCAATCAGCCCCAGCATTTT CASSSADPRNQPQHF
TRBJ1-6 TRBD1 TRBV4-1 few TGCGCCAGCAGCCATGATGGACAGGGAAATTCACCCCTCCACTTT CASSHDGQGNSPLHF
TRBJ1-5 TRBD1 TRBV3-1/TRBV3-2 - TGTGCCAGCAGCCAAGGGACAGGGCCTCAGCCCCAGCATTTT CASSQGTGPQPQHF
TRBJ1-5 TRBD1 TRBV28 few TGTGCCGGACAGGGACCGAATCAGCCCCAGCATTTT CAGQGPNQPQHF
TRBJ2-3 TRBD2 TRBV11-1 - TGTGCCAGCAGCTCCATTCTAGCGGTTAGCACAGATACGCAGTATTTT CASSSILAVSTDTQYF
TRBJ1-5 TRBD1 TRBV28 few TGTGCCAGCAGACGTACAGGGGCTTTCAATCAGCCCCAGCATTTT CASRRTGAFNQPQHF
TRBJ2-1 - TRBV18 - TGTGCCAGCTTTCGCTTTATCAATGAGCAGTTCTTC CASFRFINEQFF
TRBJ2-7 - TRBV3-1/TRBV3-2 - TGTGCCAGCAGCCAAATCTACGAGCAGTACTTC CASSQIYEQYF
TRBJ1-2 TRBD1 TRBV4-3 - TGCGCCAGCAGCCAAGATTTCAGACAGGGGGATTATGGCTACACCTTC CASSQDFRQGDYGYTF
TRBJ2-5 - TRBV12-3/TRBV12-4 - TGTGCCAGCAGTTTACGGCAACGGCAGACCCAGTACTTC CASSLRQRQTQYF
TRBJ1-5 - TRBV5-1 - TGCGCCAGCAGACAGGGCGTCAATCAGCCCCAGCATTTT CASRQGVNQPQHF
TRBJ2-5 - TRBV10-3 - TGTGCCATCAGTGAGTCGCCCGGAGAGACCCAGTACTTC CAISESPGETQYF
TRBJ2-3 - TRBV7-8 - TGTGCCAGCAGCTTAGCGGCGGGGGCTAGCACAGATACGCAGTATTTT CASSLAAGASTDTQYF
TRBJ1-2 - TRBV19 - TGTGCCAGTAAGCCCTCATCTAGAGGCTATGGCTACACCTTC CASKPSSRGYGYTF